Sequencing of this TCR beta chain was carried out in a study of shared clonotypes between healthy human individuals. Selected positively for CCR7 and CD45RO-negative, naive CD8 cells excluded terminally differentiated effector memory CD45RA+ cells. The donor population consisted of healthy HIV-negative adults with no recent acute infections or vaccinations. Germline loops: CDR1 MNHEY, CDR2 SMNVEV (reference sequence). The CDR3 is 14 amino acids. Trimming took off 4 bases at V and 5 bases at J, with 15 bases between the two ends. Sequencing used immunoSEQ multiplex PCR; TCRdb keeps in-frame clones, though not all of them. This sample has approximately 1.9 million clones, with around 93% found just once.

The sample comprised naive CD8+ T cells from PBMCs. This sequence originates from a man between 18 and 35 years old in good health. Some clones in this sample may be carry-over from other donors' samples. The V call is TRBV27, the J call TRBJ2-7, with a tentative D call TRBD2 (6 bases). The CDR3 protein is CASSSRRGGDEQYF. In DNA, the CDR3 is TGTGCCAGCAGTTCCCGAAGGGGAGGAGACGAGCAGTACTTC.